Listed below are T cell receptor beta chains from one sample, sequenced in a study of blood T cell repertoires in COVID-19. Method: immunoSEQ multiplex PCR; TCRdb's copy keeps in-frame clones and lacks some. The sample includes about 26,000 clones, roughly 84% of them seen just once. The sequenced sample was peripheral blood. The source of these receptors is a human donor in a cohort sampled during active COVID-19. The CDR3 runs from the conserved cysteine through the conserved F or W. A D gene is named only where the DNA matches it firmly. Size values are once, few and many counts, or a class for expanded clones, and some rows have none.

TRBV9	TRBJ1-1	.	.	TGTGCCAGCAGCGGCGGGGTTTTTTCCACTGAAGCTTTCTTT	CASSGGVFSTEAFF
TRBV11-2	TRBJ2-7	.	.	TGTGCCAGCAGCTTCCCGACAGGATCGTACGAGCAGTACTTC	CASSFPTGSYEQYF
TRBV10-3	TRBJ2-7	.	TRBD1	TGTGCCATCAGTGACGAGGACAGGGGCTCCTACGAGCAGTACTTC	CAISDEDRGSYEQYF
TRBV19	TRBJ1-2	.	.	TGTGCCAGTAGTATTGAGGGACTCTATGGCTACACCTTC	CASSIEGLYGYTF
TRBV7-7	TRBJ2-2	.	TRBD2	TGTGCCAGCAGCCCCTTGCCTAGCGGGGGGGGTGGCGGGGAGCTGTTTTTT	CASSPLPSGGGGGELFF
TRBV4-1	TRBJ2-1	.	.	TGCGCCAGCAGCCAAGGGACTAAGAATGAGCAGTTCTTC	CASSQGTKNEQFF
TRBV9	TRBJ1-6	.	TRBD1	TGTGCCAGCGGACAGGCGGCCACCTATTTTAATTCACCCCTCCACTTT	CASGQAATYFNSPLHF
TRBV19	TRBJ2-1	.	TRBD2	TGTGCCAGTAGTATAAATCTGATCGTGGGACTAGCGGGGGGGAGCTCCTACAATGAGCAGTTCTTC	CASSINLIVGLAGGSSYNEQFF
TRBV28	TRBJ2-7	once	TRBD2	TGTGCCAGCAGGACTAGCGGGTTCTCCTACGAGCAGTACTTC	CASRTSGFSYEQYF
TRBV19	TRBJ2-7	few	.	TGTGCCAGTAGTCTGCGACAGGCAGCTGCCTACGAGCAGTACTTC	CASSLRQAAAYEQYF
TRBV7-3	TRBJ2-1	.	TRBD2	TGTGCCAGCAGCCTTAGCGGGGGGGCACCCAATGAGCAGTTCTTC	CASSLSGGAPNEQFF
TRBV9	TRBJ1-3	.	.	TGTGCCAGCAGCGTACAGGGTCTAACTGGAAACACCATATATTTT	CASSVQGLTGNTIYF
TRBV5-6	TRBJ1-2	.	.	TGTGCCAGCAGCTCGGGGGGCCGGGCCCGAAACTATGGCTACACCTTC	CASSSGGRARNYGYTF
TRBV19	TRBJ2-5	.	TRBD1	TGTGCCAGTAGTAAGGACAGGGAAGAGACCCAGTACTTC	CASSKDREETQYF
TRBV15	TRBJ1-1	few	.	TGTGCCACCAGCAGAGATAGCAGGGGAGACACTGAAGCTTTCTTT	CATSRDSRGDTEAFF
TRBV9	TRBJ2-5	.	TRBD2	TGTGCCAGCGGGTCGAAGGCGGGGGGCAAAGAGACCCAGTACTTC	CASGSKAGGKETQYF
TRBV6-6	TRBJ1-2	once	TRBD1	TGTGCCAGCAGTGGGACAGGGGTTGATGGCTACACCTTC	CASSGTGVDGYTF
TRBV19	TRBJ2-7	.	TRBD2	TGTGCCAGTAGTATTGGGGGGGGACTAAGCTCCTACGAGCAGTACTTC	CASSIGGGLSSYEQYF
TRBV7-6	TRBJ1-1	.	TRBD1	TGTGCCAGCAGCCGCCCCTCTGGACAGGGTAACACTGAAGCTTTCTTT	CASSRPSGQGNTEAFF
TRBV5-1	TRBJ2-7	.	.	TGCGCCAGCAGCTCGAACGCCGGGACAAGCTACGAGCAGTACTTC	CASSSNAGTSYEQYF
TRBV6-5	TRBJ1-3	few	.	TGTGCCAGCAGATCACAGGGATCAGGAAACACCATATATTTT	CASRSQGSGNTIYF
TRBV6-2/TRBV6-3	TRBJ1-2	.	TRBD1	TGTGCCAGCAGTCAAGGACAGGGAGGCTATGGCTACACCTTC	CASSQGQGGYGYTF
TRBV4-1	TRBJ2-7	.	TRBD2	TGCGCCAGCAGCCAAGGGGAGGGGAGCGGGGTTAGGTCCTACGAGCAGTACTTC	CASSQGEGSGVRSYEQYF
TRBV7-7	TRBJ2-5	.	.	TGTGCCAGCAGCTTAACCCCGGACTTGGTGGAGACCCAGTACTTC	CASSLTPDLVETQYF
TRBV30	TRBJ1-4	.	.	TGTGCCTGGAGCTCGTGGGCATTGGATGAAAAACTGTTTTTT	CAWSSWALDEKLFF
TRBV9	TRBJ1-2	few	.	TGTGCCAGCAGCGTAGGGACATCTTACACCTTC	CASSVGTSYTF
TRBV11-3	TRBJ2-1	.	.	TGTGCCAGCAGCACGAGATCCGGGGAGCAGTTCTTC	CASSTRSGEQFF
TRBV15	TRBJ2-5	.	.	TGTGCCACCAGGGACTACAAGGATTCAGCTTCGGAGACCCAGTACTTC	CATRDYKDSASETQYF
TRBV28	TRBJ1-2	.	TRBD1	TGTGCCAGCAGTTCGTACAGGGGGGGGAACTATGGCTACACCTTC	CASSSYRGGNYGYTF
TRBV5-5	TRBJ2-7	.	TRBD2	TGTGCCAGCAGTTCGGGAGGGCTTGGCTACGAGCAGTACTTC	CASSSGGLGYEQYF
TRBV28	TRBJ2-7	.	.	TGTGCCAGCAGTACAGCTCCCCCCTACGAGCAGTACTTC	CASSTAPPYEQYF
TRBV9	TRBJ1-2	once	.	TGTGCCAGCAGCACCTCTAACAGGTTAGCTAACTATGGCTACACCTTC	CASSTSNRLANYGYTF
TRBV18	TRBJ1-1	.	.	TGTGCCAGCTCACCTTCCGTGAACACTGAAGCTTTCTTT	CASSPSVNTEAFF
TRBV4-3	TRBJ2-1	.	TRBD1	TGCGCCAGCAGCCCCGATACAGGGGGGTGGAATGAGCAGTTCTTC	CASSPDTGGWNEQFF
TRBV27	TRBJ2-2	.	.	TGTGCCAGCAGCATAGCGAGCCTCGGGGAGCTGTTTTTT	CASSIASLGELFF
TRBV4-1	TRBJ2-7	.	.	TGCGCCAGCAGCCAAGGACATCTTTCCTCCTACGAGCAGTACTTC	CASSQGHLSSYEQYF
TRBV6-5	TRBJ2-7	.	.	TGTGCCAGCACTGCAACCGGGGTAACCTACGAGCAGTACTTC	CASTATGVTYEQYF
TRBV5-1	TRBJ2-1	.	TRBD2	TGCGCCAGCAAGGGAGTAGCGGGAGCCACGAACAATGAGCAGTTCTTC	CASKGVAGATNNEQFF
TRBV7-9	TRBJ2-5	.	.	TGTGCCAGCAGCTTAGTCGACGGGTCCCAGTACTTC	CASSLVDGSQYF
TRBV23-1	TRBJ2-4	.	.	TGCGCCAGCAGTCAAACCCTCAACTCTTTC	CASSQTLNSF
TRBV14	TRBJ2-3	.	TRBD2	TGTGCCAGCAGGCCCAGCGGGGGCGGAAGCACAGATACGCAGTATTTT	CASRPSGGGSTDTQYF
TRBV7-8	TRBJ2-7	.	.	TGTGCCAGCAGCACAGGCAGCGCAGAAGCCTACGAGCAGTACTTC	CASSTGSAEAYEQYF
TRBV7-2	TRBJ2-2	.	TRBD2	TGTGCCAGCAGTCTAACTAGCGGGAGGGCCGGCACCGGGGAGCTGTTTTTT	CASSLTSGRAGTGELFF
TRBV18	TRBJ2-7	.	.	TGTGCCAGCTCATCCCAAACTGACAGGGAGCAGTACTTC	CASSSQTDREQYF
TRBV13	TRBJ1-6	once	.	TGTGCCAGCAGCTTAGGCAGATATAATTCACCCCTCCACTTT	CASSLGRYNSPLHF
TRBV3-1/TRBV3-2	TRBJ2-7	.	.	TGTGCCAGCAGCCAAGACGGGTTAGCCGAGCAGTACTTC	CASSQDGLAEQYF
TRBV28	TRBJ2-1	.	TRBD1	TGTGCCAGCAGTTTAGACAGGGGAGTCTACAATGAGCAGTTCTTC	CASSLDRGVYNEQFF
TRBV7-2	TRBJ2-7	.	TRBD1	TGTGCCAGCAGCCGCCCCCTCGACAGGGATCTCGACGAGCAGTACTTC	CASSRPLDRDLDEQYF